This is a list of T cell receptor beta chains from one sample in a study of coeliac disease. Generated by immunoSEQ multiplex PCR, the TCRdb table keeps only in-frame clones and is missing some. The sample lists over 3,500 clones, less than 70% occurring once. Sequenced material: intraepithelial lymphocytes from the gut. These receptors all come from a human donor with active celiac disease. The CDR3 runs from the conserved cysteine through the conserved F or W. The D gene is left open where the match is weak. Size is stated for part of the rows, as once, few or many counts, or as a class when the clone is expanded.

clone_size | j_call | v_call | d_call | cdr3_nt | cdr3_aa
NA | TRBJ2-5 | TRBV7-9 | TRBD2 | TGTGCCAGCAGCCCCGGGAGCGGGAGTATAGAGACCCAGTACTTC | CASSPGSGSIETQYF
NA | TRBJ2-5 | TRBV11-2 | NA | TGTGCCAGCAGCCGAGGAGAGGTCGGTCGCGAGACCCAGTACTTC | CASSRGEVGRETQYF
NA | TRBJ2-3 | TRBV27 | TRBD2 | TGTGCCAGCAGTCTCCGGACTAGCGGAACAGATACGCAGTATTTT | CASSLRTSGTDTQYF
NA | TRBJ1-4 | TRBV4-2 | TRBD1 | TGTGCCAGCAGCCAACCTTGGAGGGGGCGAATGCGGGAAAGAAATGAAAAACTGTTTTTT | CASSQPWRGRMRERNEKLFF
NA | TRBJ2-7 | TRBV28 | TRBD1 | TGTGCCAGCAGTATTACAGGGGCTGCCTACGAGCAGTACTTC | CASSITGAAYEQYF
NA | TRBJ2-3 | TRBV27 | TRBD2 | TGTGCCAGCAGGTTAAGGACTAGTCGGGCAGATACGCAGTATTTT | CASRLRTSRADTQYF
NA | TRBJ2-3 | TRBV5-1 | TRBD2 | TGCGCCAGCTCCTCCCTACCCTTAGCGGGATTGAGCACAGATACGCAGTATTTT | CASSSLPLAGLSTDTQYF
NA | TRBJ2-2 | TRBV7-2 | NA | TGTGCCAGCAGCCCTCGGGACACCGGGGAGCTGTTTTTT | CASSPRDTGELFF
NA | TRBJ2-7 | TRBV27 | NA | TGTGCCAGCAGCCTTGGAAGGTCGGGCTCCTACGAGCAGTACTTC | CASSLGRSGSYEQYF
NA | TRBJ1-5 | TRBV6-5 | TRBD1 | TGTGCCAGCCGAACAGGGGTGGGGGGCAATCAGCCCCAGCATTTT | CASRTGVGGNQPQHF
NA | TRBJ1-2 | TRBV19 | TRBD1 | TGTGCCAGTGGAGGGAGACAGGGTGAATGGGGCGGCTACACCTTC | CASGGRQGEWGGYTF
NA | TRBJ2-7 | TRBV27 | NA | TGTGCCAGTATGGGACTGCCGGCCTACGAGCAGTACTTC | CASMGLPAYEQYF
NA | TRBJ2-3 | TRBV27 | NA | TGTGCCAGCAGTTTCGGAGGGGATACGCAGTATTTT | CASSFGGDTQYF
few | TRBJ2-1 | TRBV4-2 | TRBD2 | TGTGCCAGCAGCCATTCCGGACTAGCAGTATACAATGAGCAGTTCTTC | CASSHSGLAVYNEQFF
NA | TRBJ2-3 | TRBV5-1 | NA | TGCGCCAGCAGCTTGGAGAGCTTCACAGATACGCAGTATTTT | CASSLESFTDTQYF
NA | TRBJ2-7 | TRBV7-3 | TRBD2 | TGTGCCAGCAGCTTAGAAGCTAGCGGGAGGGCCGAGCAGTACTTC | CASSLEASGRAEQYF
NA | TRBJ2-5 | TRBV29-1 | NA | TGCAGCGTTGCTCAATCCCCTAGCACGGAGACCCAGTACTTC | CSVAQSPSTETQYF
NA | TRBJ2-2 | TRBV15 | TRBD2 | TGTGCCACCAGCAGAGGTCGACTAGCGGGAGAGGTCAGGACCGGGGAGCTGTTTTTT | CATSRGRLAGEVRTGELFF
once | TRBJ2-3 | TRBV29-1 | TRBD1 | TGCAGCCTGGACAGGGGGAACACAGATACGCAGTATTTT | CSLDRGNTDTQYF
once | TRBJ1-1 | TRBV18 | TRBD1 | TGTGCCAGCCTTGGACAGGTGAACACTGAAGCTTTCTTT | CASLGQVNTEAFF
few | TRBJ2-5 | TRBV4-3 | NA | TGCGCCAGCAGCCGATACAGGACCGGGGAGACCCAGTACTTC | CASSRYRTGETQYF
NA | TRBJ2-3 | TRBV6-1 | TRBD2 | TGTGCCAGCAGTGGGCGACTAGCGGGAGGGCCCGGCACAGATACGCAGTATTTT | CASSGRLAGGPGTDTQYF
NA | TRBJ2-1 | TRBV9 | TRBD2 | TGTGCCAGCAGCGTAGGGGGAGGGAGGGACAATGAGCAGTTCTTC | CASSVGGGRDNEQFF
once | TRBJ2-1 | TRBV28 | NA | TGTGCCAGCAGTTCTATTCTAGCGCCCGGGGGGCATGAGCAGTTCTTC | CASSSILAPGGHEQFF
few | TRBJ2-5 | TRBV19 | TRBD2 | TGTGCCAGAGAGCCGGGACTAGCGGGATTTGAGACCCAGTACTTC | CAREPGLAGFETQYF